The T cell receptor (beta chain) under discussion was sequenced for a study of cytomegalovirus exposure and HLA in healthy donors. Study-wide points: Many donors carried some public TCRs, although rarity characterized most TCR sequences. The authors confirmed in vitro that three CMV-associated chains were specific for CMV antigens.

Sequencing was performed with immunoSEQ multiplex PCR; in TCRdb, only in-frame clones are kept and a portion is missing. The table shows about 73,000 clones, with 85% to 95% occurring only once. A note on this clone: Its specificity is unknown.

Sequenced: PBMCs. This TCR was sampled from a young man in good health and CMV-seronegative.

The chain's CDR3 is CATGLEHVRGNTIYF. The CDR3 DNA is TGTGCCACCGGACTGGAGCACGTTAGGGGAAACACCATATATTTT. V usage is TRBV2 and J usage is TRBJ1-3; D is uncertain. Trimming removed 10 bases at V and 4 bases at J, with 20 bases between. Germline-derived CDR1 and CDR2 are SNHLY and FYNNEI. The CDR3 has 15 amino acids.